These 24 T cell receptor beta chains came from one sample sequenced in a study of immune heterogeneity within non-small cell lung tumors. The template for each sample was around 600 ng of genomic DNA, which had been extracted from bulk tumor tissue. Each primary tumor yielded several biopsies, collected far apart from one another at surgery. Patients with untreated, newly diagnosed non-small cell lung cancer underwent curative surgery. Multiplex PCR was performed with 32 V and 13 J primers, and it amplified TCR beta CDR3. Via MiXCR, TCRdb re-called the multiplex PCR reads, giving one row per CDR3 protein. The profile shows approximately 2,900 distinct CDR3 sequences, roughly 27% of them singletons. The material sequenced was lung tumor tissue. The receptors here all came from a female donor with non-small cell lung cancer.

The chain combines TRBV3-1 with TRBJ2-7, with 10 nucleotides matching TRBD1. CDR1 is LGHDT, CDR2 YNNKEL, per germline (reference sequence). Unmatched junction bases numbered 8, after V lost 4 bases and J lost 5 bases. This CDR3 is 15 amino acids long. CDR3 in amino acids: CASSPRTGGPNEQYF. The CDR3 DNA is TGTGCCAGCAGCCCCAGGACAGGGGGACCTAACGAGCAGTACTTC.

The chain links TRBV14 to TRBJ2-7; D uncertain. This CDR3 is built from 13 residues. Germline CDR1 reads SGHDN; CDR2 reads FVKESK. The V end lost 4 bases, the J end lost 0 bases, and 7 bases lay between the germline ends. CDR3 sequence: CASSPTNSYEQYF. CDR3 sequence (DNA): TGTGCCAGCAGCCCGACAAACTCCTACGAGCAGTACTTC.

About this clonotype: This may be a read error, as it is one base from a much larger clone. The chain couples TRBV28 to TRBJ1-5; perhaps TRBD1 as D (5 bases). CDR1 MDHEN and CDR2 SYDVKM come from the germline V gene. The CDR3 has 12 residues. CDR3 region: CASKWGNKPQHF. CDR3 nucleotide sequence: TGTGCCAGCAAGTGGGGCAATAAGCCCCAGCATTTT. Full variable domain (rest looked up from reference TRBV28 and TRBJ1-5): DVKVTQSSRYLVKRTGEKVFLECVQDMDHENMFWYRQDPGLGLRLIYFSYDVKMKEKGDIPEGYSVSREKKERFSLILESASTNQTSMYLCASKWGNKPQHFGDGTRLSIL.

This clonotype was found a few times. This chain joins TRBV20-1 and TRBJ1-1; D call uncertain. The V and J ends lost 0 bases and 10 bases respectively, with 12 bases between them. Germline V lookup: CDR1 DFQATT, CDR2 SNEGSKA (reference sequence). This CDR3 has 12 residues. The CDR3 DNA sequence: TGCAGTGCTAGAGATCGGCCCCGCGGAGCTTTCTTT. Translation gives CSARDRPRGAFF.

This clonotype qualifies as medium-sized (0.01 to 0.1%). CDR3 residues: CASSGGQNPYSNQPQHF. The CDR3 DNA is TGTGCCAGCAGTGGTGGACAGAATCCTTATAGCAATCAGCCCCAGCATTTT. The genes are TRBV6-1 and TRBJ1-5, with D tentatively TRBD1 (6 bases). Germline CDR1 reads MNHNS; CDR2 reads SASEGT. The CDR3 contains 17 residues. Deletions cut 4 bases from V and 0 bases from J, with 16 bases between.

This clonotype was seen once. Just one base apart from a much larger clone, this may be a read error. The chain joins TRBV12-3 or TRBV12-4 to TRBJ2-2; D is possibly TRBD1 or TRBD2 (5 bases each). The CDR3 sequence is 11 residues long. The chain's CDR3 is CASSPSGGLFF. In DNA form, the CDR3 reads TGTGCCAGCAGTCCCTCTGGGGGGCTGTTTTTT.

By proportion, this clonotype is medium-sized. The gene calls are TRBV28 and TRBJ1-5; 8 bases are shared with TRBD1. The CDR3 covers 15 residues. J gave up 0 bases and V 6 bases, and 4 bases lay outside the gene matches. Germline-derived CDR1 and CDR2 are MDHEN and SYDVKM. The CDR3 region has the DNA TGTGCCAGCAGATTAGGACAGGGTAGCAATCAGCCCCAGCATTTT. Residues: CASRLGQGSNQPQHF.

The CDR3 DNA is TGTGCCAGCAGCGTAGGCGACAGCGGGACCTACGAGCAGTACTTC. It is translated as CASSVGDSGTYEQYF. The V call is TRBV9, the J call TRBJ2-7, with 7 positions matching TRBD2. The CDR3 runs 15 residues. Trimming at V came to 0 bases and at J to 2 bases, leaving 5 bases not matched to a gene. CDR1 and CDR2 (germline): SGDLS, YYNGEE. The complete variable domain, with remaining parts taken from reference TRBV9 and TRBJ2-7, reads DSGVTQTPKHLITATGQRVTLRCSPRSGDLSVYWYQQSLDQGLQFLIQYYNGEERAKGNILERFSAQQFPDLHSELNLSSLELGDSALYFCASSVGDSGTYEQYFGPGTRLTVT.

This clonotype is medium-sized (0.01 to 0.1%) by share. This chain joins TRBV27 and TRBJ1-2, with D unclear. The CDR3 has 15 amino acids. Trimming took 0 bases from V and 4 from J, leaving 12 bases between them. Germline CDR1 MNHEY, CDR2 SMNVEV (reference sequence). The CDR3 here is CASSLSWTRGYGYTF. DNA for the CDR3: TGTGCCAGCAGTTTATCCTGGACTCGGGGCTATGGCTACACCTTC.

The sample holds a few counts of this clonotype. One end of the junction is discordant with germline, which a read error may explain. The CDR3 here is CASSWMAGTSGANVLTF. For the CDR3, the DNA is TGTGCCAGCAGCTGGATGGCCGGGACGTCTGGGGCCAACGTCCTTACTTTC. The chain couples TRBV3-1 to TRBJ2-6, with D perhaps TRBD1 or TRBD2 (5 bases each). Germline CDR1 LGHDT, CDR2 YNNKEL (reference sequence). The CDR3 runs 17 residues.

CDR3: CASSPTATGYRDIQYF. Here the CDR3 DNA reads TGTGCCAGTAGTCCAACCGCGACAGGGTATAGAGACATTCAGTACTTC. The V call is TRBV19, the J call TRBJ2-4; TRBD1 matches at 7 bases. The V gene's germline CDR1 is LNHDA and CDR2 SQIVND (reference sequence). The V segment lost 5 bases and the J segment 8 bases; nucleotides outside the gene matches: 15. This CDR3 contains 16 residues.

The chain recombines TRBV7-8 with TRBJ2-3, with D unresolved. The germline V and J ends were trimmed by 1 base and 4 bases, with 9 bases remaining between them. The CDR3 contains 14 residues. Germline CDR1 and CDR2: SGHVS and FQNEAQ. The CDR3 bases are TGTGCCAGCAGCTTAGAACCAGGCTCAGATACGCAGTATTTT. This gives the protein CASSLEPGSDTQYF. The whole variable domain, filled in from reference TRBV7-8 and TRBJ2-3, reads GAGVSQSPRYKVAKRGQDVALRCDPISGHVSLFWYQQALGQGPEFLTYFQNEAQLDKSGLPSDRFFAERPEGSVSTLKIQRTQQEDSAVYLCASSLEPGSDTQYFGPGTRLTVL.

The V gene is TRBV7-2, the J gene TRBJ2-1; no clear D gene. Germline V gives CDR1 SGHTA, CDR2 FQGNSA. V was cut by 5 bases and J by 5 bases, with 16 bases left in between. There are 15 residues in the CDR3. The CDR3 DNA sequence: TGTGCCAGCAGCCCTGGGTATTCTAAACACAATGAGCAGTTCTTC. This gives the protein CASSPGYSKHNEQFF.

J is TRBJ1-2 and V is TRBV20-1, with 9 bases identical to TRBD1. Looked up from germline, CDR1 is DFQATT and CDR2 is SNEGSKA (reference sequence). The V gene end was trimmed by 5 bases and the J gene end by 1 base; junction bases not matched to a gene: 8. The length of the CDR3 is 15 residues. CDR3 DNA sequence: TGCAGTGCTTTTATCCGGGACAGGGATAACTATGGCTACACCTTC. Translated, it gives CSAFIRDRDNYGYTF.

This chain joins TRBV14 and TRBJ1-3, with 9 bases aligning to TRBD1. CDR3 length: 20 amino acids. V trimming: 4 bases; J trimming: 3 bases; junction bases outside the gene matches: 19. CDR1 is SGHDN, CDR2 FVKESK, per germline. The CDR3 sequence is CASSPISGTGLRGGGNTIYF. The CDR3, as DNA: TGTGCCAGCAGCCCTATTTCCGGGACAGGGCTAAGAGGTGGTGGAAACACCATATATTTT.

This chain joins TRBV29-1 and TRBJ2-1; D gene unclear. Germline V gene sequence: CDR1 SQVTM, CDR2 ANQGSEA. V was pared by 1 base and J by 0 bases, with 13 bases between. The length of the CDR3 is 16 residues. The CDR3 is CSVEVTASSSYNEQFF. The DNA of the CDR3 is TGCAGCGTTGAAGTGACCGCCTCCAGCTCCTACAATGAGCAGTTCTTC.

This clonotype appeared a few times. V is TRBV4-2 and J is TRBJ2-3; 12 nucleotides agree with TRBD2. The trim removed 3 bases at V and 4 bases at J, leaving 5 bases unmatched. Germline V CDR1 and CDR2: LGHNA, YNFKEQ. The CDR3 runs to 16 residues. The CDR3 bases are TGTGCCAGCAGCCAGGAGACTAGCGGGAGTTCAGATACGCAGTATTTT. Amino acid sequence: CASSQETSGSSDTQYF.

V usage is TRBV19 and J usage is TRBJ2-3, with D hard to call. From germline, CDR1 is LNHDA and CDR2 SQIVND (reference sequence). CDR3 length: 17 amino acids. Trimming cost V 5 bases and J 0 bases, with 18 bases left between them. The CDR3 protein is CASSARPTATSTDTQYF. The CDR3 bases are TGTGCCAGTAGTGCACGCCCGACCGCCACTAGCACAGATACGCAGTATTTT. Together with reference TRBV19 and TRBJ2-3, the CDR3 gives the full variable domain: DGGITQSPKYLFRKEGQNVTLSCEQNLNHDAMYWYRQDPGQGLRLIYYSQIVNDFQKGDIAEGYSVSREKKESFPLTVTSAQKNPTAFYLCASSARPTATSTDTQYFGPGTRLTVL.

For this clonotype: The junction shows a germline mismatch at one end, possibly a read error. The chain couples TRBV6-1 to TRBJ1-4; TRBD1 matches at 8 bases. This CDR3 region has 17 residues. CDR1 and CDR2 from the germline V gene are MNHNS and SASEGT. CDR3 nucleotide sequence: TGTGCCAGCAGTAAAGGACAGGGCTTTGCAACTAGTGAAAAACTGTTTTTT. Translating gives CASSKGQGFATSEKLFF.

The V call is TRBV20-1, the J call TRBJ2-1, with 11 nucleotides matching TRBD2. Per the germline V gene, CDR1 is DFQATT and CDR2 is SNEGSKA (reference sequence). Trimming at V came to 6 bases and at J to 9 bases, leaving 10 bases not matched to a gene. This CDR3 is built from 14 residues. The chain's CDR3 is CSASKTGTSGEQFF. CDR3 bases: TGCAGTGCGAGCAAAACCGGGACTAGCGGTGAGCAGTTCTTC.

Only a few counts were recorded for this clonotype. This sequence joins TRBV19 and TRBJ2-2; TRBD2 is a possible D gene (6 bases). Deletions cut 5 bases from V and 3 bases from J, with 13 bases between. There are 15 residues in the CDR3. Per germline, CDR1 LNHDA and CDR2 SQIVND (reference sequence). The CDR3 DNA follows: TGTGCCAGTAGTGGGGGGAGTTTCGACACCGGGGAGCTGTTTTTT. It codes for CASSGGSFDTGELFF.

On this clonotype itself: Sequence at one end of the junction differs from germline and may be a read error. This sequence joins TRBV27 and TRBJ2-7, with 11 bases matching TRBD1. Germline CDR1 and CDR2: MNHEY and SMNVEV (reference sequence). This CDR3 spans 15 amino acids. In DNA, the CDR3 is TGTTCCAGCAGTTTATACGGGACAGGGGGCTACGAGCAGTACTTC. It codes for CSSSLYGTGGYEQYF.

In DNA form, the CDR3 reads TGTGCCAGCAGTGCGGCGGCAGGGTGGAAGAACACTGAAGCTTTCTTT. Encoded protein: CASSAAAGWKNTEAFF. The chain is built from TRBV2 and TRBJ1-1; TRBD1 is a possible D gene (5 bases). V shed 4 bases and J shed 1 base, with 16 bases lying between them. The CDR3 sequence is 16 residues long. Germline assignment: CDR1 SNHLY and CDR2 FYNNEI.

The rearrangement uses TRBV3-1 and TRBJ2-5; 9 positions agree with TRBD1. Trimming at V came to 6 bases and at J to 1 base, leaving 21 bases not matched to a gene. The CDR3 runs to 20 residues. CDR1 and CDR2 (germline): LGHDT, YNNKEL (reference sequence). CDR3 loop: CASSHSPGQGANWVQETQYF. The CDR3 DNA reads as TGTGCCAGCAGTCATAGCCCGGGACAGGGCGCGAATTGGGTCCAAGAGACCCAGTACTTC.